This T cell receptor beta chain originates from a study of response to subunit inactivated influenza vaccine. Broader study findings: Each seasonal influenza vaccination, the authors suggested, recruits few new T cells.

The CDR3 extends over 14 amino acids. The germline V gene has CDR1 SGHTA and CDR2 FQGNSA. V was cut by 3 bases and J by 4 bases, with 11 bases left in between. TCRdb re-called the RT-PCR reads through MiXCR, storing one row per CDR3 protein. The table has approximately 500,000 distinct CDR3 sequences, 14% seen once. Comments on this clonotype: No antigen is known for it.

The receptor was derived from a man aged 50 or older who received an inactivated influenza vaccine. The chain employs TRBV7-2 and TRBJ2-3, with D unresolved. The sample was PBMCs from blood, taken 12 days after vaccination. DNA of the CDR3: TGTGCCAGCAGCTTTTTTAGGCTCGCAGATACGCAGTATTTT. It codes for CASSFFRLADTQYF.